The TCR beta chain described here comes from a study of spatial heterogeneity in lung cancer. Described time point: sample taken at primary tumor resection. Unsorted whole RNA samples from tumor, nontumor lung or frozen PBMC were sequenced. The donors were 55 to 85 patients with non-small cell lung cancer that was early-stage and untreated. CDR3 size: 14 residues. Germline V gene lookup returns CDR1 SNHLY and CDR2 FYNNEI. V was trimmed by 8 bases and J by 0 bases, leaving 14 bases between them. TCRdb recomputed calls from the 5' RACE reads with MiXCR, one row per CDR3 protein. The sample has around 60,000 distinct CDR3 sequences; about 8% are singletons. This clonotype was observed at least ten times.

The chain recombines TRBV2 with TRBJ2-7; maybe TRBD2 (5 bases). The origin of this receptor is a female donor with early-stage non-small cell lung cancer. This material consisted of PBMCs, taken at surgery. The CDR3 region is CASAGAQSSYEQYV. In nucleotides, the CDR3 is TGTGCCAGCGCGGGCGCCCAGAGCTCCTACGAGCAGTACGTC.